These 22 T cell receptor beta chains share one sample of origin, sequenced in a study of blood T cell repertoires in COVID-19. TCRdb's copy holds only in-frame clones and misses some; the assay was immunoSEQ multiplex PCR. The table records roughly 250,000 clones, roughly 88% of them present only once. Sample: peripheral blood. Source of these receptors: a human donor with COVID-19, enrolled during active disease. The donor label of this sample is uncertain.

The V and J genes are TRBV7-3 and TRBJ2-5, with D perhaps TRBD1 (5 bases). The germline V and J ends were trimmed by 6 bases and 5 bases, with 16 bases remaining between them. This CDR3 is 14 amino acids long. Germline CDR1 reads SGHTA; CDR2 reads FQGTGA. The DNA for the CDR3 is TGTGCCAGCAGTGGGCCGAGTCCAGGGGAGACCCAGTACTTC. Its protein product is CASSGPSPGETQYF.

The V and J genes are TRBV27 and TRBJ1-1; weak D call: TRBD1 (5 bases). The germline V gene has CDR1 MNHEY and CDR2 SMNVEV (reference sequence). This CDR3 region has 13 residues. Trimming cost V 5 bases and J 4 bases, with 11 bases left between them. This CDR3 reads CASSTIRGTEAFF. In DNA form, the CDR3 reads TGTGCCAGCAGTACTATAAGGGGCACTGAAGCTTTCTTT.

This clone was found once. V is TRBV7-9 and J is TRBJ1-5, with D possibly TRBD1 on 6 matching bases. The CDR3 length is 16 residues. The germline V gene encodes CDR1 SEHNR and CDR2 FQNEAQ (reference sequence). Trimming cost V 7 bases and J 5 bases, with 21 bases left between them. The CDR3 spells CASTHSGRGRDQPQHF. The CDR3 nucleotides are TGTGCCAGCACCCACAGTGGCAGGGGAAGGGATCAGCCCCAGCATTTT.

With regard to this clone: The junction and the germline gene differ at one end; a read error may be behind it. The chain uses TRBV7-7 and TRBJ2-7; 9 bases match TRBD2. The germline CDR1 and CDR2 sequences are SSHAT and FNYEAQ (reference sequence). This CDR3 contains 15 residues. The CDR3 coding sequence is TGTGCTAGCAGCGCCCGGACTAGCGTTTACCACGAGCAGTACTTC. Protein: CASSARTSVYHEQYF.

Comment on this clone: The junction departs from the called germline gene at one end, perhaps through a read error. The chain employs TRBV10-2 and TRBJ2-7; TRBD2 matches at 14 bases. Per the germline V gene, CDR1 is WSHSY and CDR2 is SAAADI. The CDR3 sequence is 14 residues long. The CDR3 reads CASSEGGLAGGVRF. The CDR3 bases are TGCGCCAGCAGTGAGGGAGGACTAGCGGGGGGCGTGCGGTTC.

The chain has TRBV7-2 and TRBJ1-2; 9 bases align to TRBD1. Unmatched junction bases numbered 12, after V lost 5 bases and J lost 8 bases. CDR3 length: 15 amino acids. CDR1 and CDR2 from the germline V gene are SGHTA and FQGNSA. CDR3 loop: CASSPPGDRVGGYTF. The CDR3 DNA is TGTGCCAGCAGCCCTCCAGGGGACAGGGTTGGCGGCTACACCTTC. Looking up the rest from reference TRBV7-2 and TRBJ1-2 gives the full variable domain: GAGVSQSPSNKVTEKGKDVELRCDPISGHTALYWYRQSLGQGLEFLIYFQGNSAPDKSGLPSDRFSAERTGGSVSTLTIQRTQQEDSAVYLCASSPPGDRVGGYTFGSGTRLTVV.

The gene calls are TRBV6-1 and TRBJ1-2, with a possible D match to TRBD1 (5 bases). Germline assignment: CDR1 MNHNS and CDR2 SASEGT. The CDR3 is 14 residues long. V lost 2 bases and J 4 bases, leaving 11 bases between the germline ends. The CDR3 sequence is CASSEWGPPYGYTF. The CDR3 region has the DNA TGTGCCAGCAGTGAATGGGGCCCCCCCTATGGCTACACCTTC.

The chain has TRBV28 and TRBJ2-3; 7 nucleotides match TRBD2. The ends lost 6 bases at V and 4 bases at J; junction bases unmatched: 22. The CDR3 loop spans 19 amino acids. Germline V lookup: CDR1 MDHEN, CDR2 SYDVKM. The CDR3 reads CASSRLGTGVGGSPDTQYF. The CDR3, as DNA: TGTGCCAGCAGCCGCTTAGGGACGGGGGTTGGCGGGAGCCCAGATACGCAGTATTTT.

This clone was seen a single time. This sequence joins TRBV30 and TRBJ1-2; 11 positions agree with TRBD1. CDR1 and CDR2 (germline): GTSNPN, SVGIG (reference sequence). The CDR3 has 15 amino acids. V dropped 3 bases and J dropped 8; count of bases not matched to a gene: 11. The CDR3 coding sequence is TGTGCCTGGAGACGAGGACAGGGGGCGGTTGGCGGCTACACCTTC. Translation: CAWRRGQGAVGGYTF.

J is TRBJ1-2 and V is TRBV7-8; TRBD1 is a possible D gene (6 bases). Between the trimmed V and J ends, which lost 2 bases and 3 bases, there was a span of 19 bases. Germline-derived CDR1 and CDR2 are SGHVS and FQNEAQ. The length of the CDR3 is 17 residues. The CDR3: CASSLLGGDEGHYGYTF. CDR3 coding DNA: TGTGCCAGCAGCTTACTAGGGGGGGATGAGGGCCACTATGGCTACACCTTC.

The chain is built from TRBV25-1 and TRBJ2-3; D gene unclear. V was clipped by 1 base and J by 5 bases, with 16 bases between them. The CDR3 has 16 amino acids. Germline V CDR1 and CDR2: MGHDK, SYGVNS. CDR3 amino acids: CASSELYRNLRDTQYF. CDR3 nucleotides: TGTGCCAGCAGTGAATTATATCGAAACTTACGAGATACGCAGTATTTT.

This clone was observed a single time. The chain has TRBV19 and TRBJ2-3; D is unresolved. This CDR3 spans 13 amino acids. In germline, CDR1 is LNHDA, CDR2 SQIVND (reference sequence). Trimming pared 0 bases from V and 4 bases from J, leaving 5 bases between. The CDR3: CASSIDESDTQYF. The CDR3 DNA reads TGTGCCAGTAGTATAGATGAGTCAGATACGCAGTATTTT.

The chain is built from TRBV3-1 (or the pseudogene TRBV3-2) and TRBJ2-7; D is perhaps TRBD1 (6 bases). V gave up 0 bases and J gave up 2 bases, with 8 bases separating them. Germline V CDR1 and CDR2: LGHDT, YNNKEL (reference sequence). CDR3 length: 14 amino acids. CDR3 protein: CASSQEGTTYEQYF. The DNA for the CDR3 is TGTGCCAGCAGCCAAGAAGGGACAACCTACGAGCAGTACTTC.

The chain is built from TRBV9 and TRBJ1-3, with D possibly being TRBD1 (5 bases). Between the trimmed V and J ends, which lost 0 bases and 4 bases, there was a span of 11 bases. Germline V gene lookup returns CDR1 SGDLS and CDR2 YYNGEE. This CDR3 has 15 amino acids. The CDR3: CASSVAGAWGNTIYF. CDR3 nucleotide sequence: TGTGCCAGCAGCGTAGCTGGGGCTTGGGGAAACACCATATATTTT. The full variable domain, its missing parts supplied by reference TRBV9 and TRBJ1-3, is DSGVTQTPKHLITATGQRVTLRCSPRSGDLSVYWYQQSLDQGLQFLIQYYNGEERAKGNILERFSAQQFPDLHSELNLSSLELGDSALYFCASSVAGAWGNTIYFGEGSWLTVV.

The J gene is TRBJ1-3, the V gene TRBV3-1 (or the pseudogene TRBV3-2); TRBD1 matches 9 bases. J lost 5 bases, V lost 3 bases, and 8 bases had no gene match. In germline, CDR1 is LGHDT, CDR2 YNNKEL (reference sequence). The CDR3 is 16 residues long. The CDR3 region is CASSQGGQGQRNTIYF. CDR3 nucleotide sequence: TGTGCCAGCAGCCAGGGAGGACAGGGGCAAAGAAACACCATATATTTT.

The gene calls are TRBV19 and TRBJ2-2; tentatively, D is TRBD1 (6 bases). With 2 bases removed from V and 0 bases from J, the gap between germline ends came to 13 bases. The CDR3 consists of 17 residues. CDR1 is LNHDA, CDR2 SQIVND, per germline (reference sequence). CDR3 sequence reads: CASSILRTVTNTGELFF. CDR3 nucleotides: TGTGCCAGTAGTATACTAAGGACAGTAACGAACACCGGGGAGCTGTTTTTT.

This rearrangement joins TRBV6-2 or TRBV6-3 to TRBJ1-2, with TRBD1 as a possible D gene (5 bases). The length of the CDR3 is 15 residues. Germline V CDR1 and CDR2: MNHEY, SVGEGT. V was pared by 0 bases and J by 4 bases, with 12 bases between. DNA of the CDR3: TGTGCCAGCAGTTACTCGGGGCGGTCTGGCTATGGCTACACCTTC. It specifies CASSYSGRSGYGYTF.

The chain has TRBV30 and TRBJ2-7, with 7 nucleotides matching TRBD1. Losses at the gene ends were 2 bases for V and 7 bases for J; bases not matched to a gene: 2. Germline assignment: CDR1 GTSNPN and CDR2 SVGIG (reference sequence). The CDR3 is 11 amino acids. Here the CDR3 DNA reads TGTGCCTGGAGTCAACAGGGGGAGCAGTACTTC. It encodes CAWSQQGEQYF.

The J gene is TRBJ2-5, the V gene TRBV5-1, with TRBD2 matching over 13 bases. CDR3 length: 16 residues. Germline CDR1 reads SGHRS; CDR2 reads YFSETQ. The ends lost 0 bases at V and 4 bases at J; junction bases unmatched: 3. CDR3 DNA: TGCGCCAGCAGCTTGGCACTAGCGGGAGGGGGAGAGACCCAGTACTTC. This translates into CASSLALAGGGETQYF.

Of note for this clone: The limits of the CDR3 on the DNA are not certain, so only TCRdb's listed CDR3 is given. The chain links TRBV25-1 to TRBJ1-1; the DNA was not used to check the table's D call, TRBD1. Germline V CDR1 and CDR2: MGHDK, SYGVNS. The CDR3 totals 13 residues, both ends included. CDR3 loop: CASSEWATGISFF.

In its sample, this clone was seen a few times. CDR3 sequence (DNA): TGTGCCAGCAGACGTACTAGCGGGAGGATGGATACGCAGTATTTT. Encoded protein: CASRRTSGRMDTQYF. This chain uses TRBV28 with TRBJ2-3, with TRBD2 identical over 12 bases. V dropped 6 bases and J dropped 6; count of bases not matched to a gene: 7. Germline assignment: CDR1 MDHEN and CDR2 SYDVKM. The CDR3 is 15 residues long.

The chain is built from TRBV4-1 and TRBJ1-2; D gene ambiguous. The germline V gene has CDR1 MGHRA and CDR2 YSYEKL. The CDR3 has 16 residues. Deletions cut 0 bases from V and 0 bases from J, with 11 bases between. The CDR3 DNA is TGCGCCAGCAGCCAAGAATTAGTGGGAGCTAACTATGGCTACACCTTC. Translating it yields CASSQELVGANYGYTF.